This is a list of T cell receptor beta chains from one sample in a study of T cell clones after liver transplantation. Here immunoSEQ multiplex PCR was the method, and the copy in TCRdb shows in-frame clones only, minus some. The sample lists roughly 70,000 clones, roughly 80% occurring once. Specimen: CD4+ T cells from blood, collected before liver transplant. The receptor set was obtained from a human donor who received a liver transplant. Both conserved end residues are part of each CDR3. D genes are given only for firm matches. Size is omitted from some rows. Given values are once, few, many or a class for expanded clones.

TRBV14	-	-	TRBJ2-1	TGTGCCAGCAGCCCTCCGATAGATGCTAGGAGGTCAGGTGAGCAGTTCTTC	CASSPPIDARRSGEQFF
TRBV19	-	-	TRBJ1-1	TGTGCCAGTACCTCTCTAAGCGGGGGGAACACTGAAGCTTTCTTT	CASTSLSGGNTEAFF
TRBV7-6	TRBD1	-	TRBJ2-4	TGTGCCAGCAGCCGAGAAAATCCGGGACAGGGGAGGAACATTCAGTACTTC	CASSRENPGQGRNIQYF
TRBV5-1	-	-	TRBJ2-1	TGCGCCAGCAGCTTGCGGGGTAGCGCGTCGTACAATGAGCAGTTCTTC	CASSLRGSASYNEQFF
TRBV2	-	-	TRBJ1-1	TGTGCCAGCAGCGAGGACCGGAGCCATGAAGCTTTCTTT	CASSEDRSHEAFF
TRBV28	TRBD1	-	TRBJ2-5	TGTGCCAGCAGTATCTCGGGGACAGGGTATCGGACCCAGTACTTC	CASSISGTGYRTQYF
TRBV7-9	TRBD1	-	TRBJ2-6	TGTGCCAGCAGCTTAGGGACAGGGGACTCTGGGGCCAACGTCCTGACTTTC	CASSLGTGDSGANVLTF
TRBV19	-	-	TRBJ2-3	TGTGCCAGTAGTATTCCCTCTTCGGATACGCAGTATTTT	CASSIPSSDTQYF
TRBV18	TRBD1	once	TRBJ1-2	TGTGCCAGCTCGTCACAGGGGGACGAACACTATGGCTACACCTTC	CASSSQGDEHYGYTF
TRBV11-2	-	-	TRBJ1-5	TGTGCCAGCAGCGTCTCGGGGAGATCGGGCAATCAGCCCCAGCATTTT	CASSVSGRSGNQPQHF
TRBV6-5	TRBD1	-	TRBJ2-1	TGTGCCAGCACCAACCTCGACAGGGTGGGAGAGCAGTTCTTC	CASTNLDRVGEQFF
TRBV13	-	-	TRBJ2-5	TGTGCCAGCAGCTTTGCCAGGCGACAAGAGACCCAGTACTTC	CASSFARRQETQYF
TRBV6-1	-	-	TRBJ2-7	TGTGCCAGCAATACTATCTACGAGCAGTACTTC	CASNTIYEQYF
TRBV19	TRBD1	medium-sized	TRBJ2-7	TGTGCCAGTAGTCGAGGGGGCGCTCTGTCCGAGCAGTACTTC	CASSRGGALSEQYF
TRBV27	TRBD1	-	TRBJ1-2	TGTGCCAGCAGCCGGTACGACAGGGTGGATGGCTACACCTTC	CASSRYDRVDGYTF
TRBV11-2	TRBD2	-	TRBJ2-1	TGTGCCAGCAGCTATTTAGCGGGGGGATACAATGAGCAGTTCTTC	CASSYLAGGYNEQFF
TRBV28	-	-	TRBJ2-7	TGTGCCAGCAGGGTTTCACAGGGTTTCTACGAGCAGTACTTC	CASRVSQGFYEQYF
TRBV7-3	-	-	TRBJ2-1	TGTGCCAGCAGCTTATGGGGTACTGATGAGCAGTTCTTC	CASSLWGTDEQFF
TRBV10-1	-	few	TRBJ1-1	TGCGCCAGCAGACCTGGGGACAAGAACACTGAAGCTTTCTTT	CASRPGDKNTEAFF
TRBV2	-	-	TRBJ2-3	TGTGCCAGCAGCCGGGACCGCCTTAAGGATACGCAGTATTTT	CASSRDRLKDTQYF
TRBV18	-	-	TRBJ2-2	TGTGCCAGCTCACCAGTCGGGGACGGGGAGCTGTTTTTT	CASSPVGDGELFF
TRBV18	-	-	TRBJ2-1	TGTGCCAGCTCACCACCGCCCCAGGGGTACAATGAGCAGTTCTTC	CASSPPPQGYNEQFF
TRBV18	TRBD1	once	TRBJ1-1	TGTGCCTCTACCAGGGGGACAGCTAACACTGAAGCTTTCTTT	CASTRGTANTEAFF
TRBV29-1	-	-	TRBJ2-1	TGCAGCGCGGGCCTAAGGCCCGTCAATGAGCAGTTCTTC	CSAGLRPVNEQFF
TRBV9	TRBD1	-	TRBJ1-2	TGTGCCAGCAGCGCCGGTGCCGACAGGGAGGATGGCTACACCTTC	CASSAGADREDGYTF
TRBV5-1	-	-	TRBJ1-2	TGCGCCAGCAGTCCGGGGCCCCTCTATGGCTACACCTTC	CASSPGPLYGYTF
TRBV5-1	-	-	TRBJ1-1	TGCGCCAGCAGCTTGAGGGGGGTGAACACTGAAGCTTTCTTT	CASSLRGVNTEAFF
TRBV9	-	few	TRBJ2-1	TGTGCCAGCAGCGTAGAGCCTGGGGGTGGGAGTGAGCAGTTCTTC	CASSVEPGGGSEQFF
TRBV28	TRBD1	-	TRBJ2-7	TGTGCCAGCAGGCGTCAAGGACAGGGGTACGAGCAGTACTTC	CASRRQGQGYEQYF
TRBV6-1	-	-	TRBJ1-5	TGTGCCAGCAACGCCGACGGAGTGGATCAGCCCCAGCATTTT	CASNADGVDQPQHF
TRBV5-4	-	once	TRBJ2-7	TGTGCCAGCAGCGTTACGGTGGGGGCTAGGGAGCAGTACTTC	CASSVTVGAREQYF
TRBV7-9	-	once	TRBJ1-1	TGTGCCAGCAGCTTCGGAAGCGGGGCGAACACTGAAGCTTTCTTT	CASSFGSGANTEAFF